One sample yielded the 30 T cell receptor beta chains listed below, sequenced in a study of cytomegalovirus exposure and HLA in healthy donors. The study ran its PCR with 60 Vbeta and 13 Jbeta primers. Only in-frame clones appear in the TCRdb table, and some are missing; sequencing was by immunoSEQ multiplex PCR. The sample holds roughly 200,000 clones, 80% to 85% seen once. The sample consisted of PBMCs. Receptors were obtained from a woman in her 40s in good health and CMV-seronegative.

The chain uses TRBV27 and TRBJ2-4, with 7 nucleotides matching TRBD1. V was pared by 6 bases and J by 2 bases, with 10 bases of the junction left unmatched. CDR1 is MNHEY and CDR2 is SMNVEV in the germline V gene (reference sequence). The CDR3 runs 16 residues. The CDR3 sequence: CASRPPGQRSKNIQYF. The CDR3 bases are TGTGCCAGCAGGCCACCGGGACAGCGGTCCAAAAACATTCAGTACTTC.

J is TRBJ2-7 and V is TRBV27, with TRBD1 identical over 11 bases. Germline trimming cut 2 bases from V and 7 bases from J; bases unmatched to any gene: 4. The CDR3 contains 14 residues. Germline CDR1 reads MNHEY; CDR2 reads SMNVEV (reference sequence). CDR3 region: CASSLGQGAGEQYF. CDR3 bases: TGTGCCAGCAGTTTAGGACAGGGGGCGGGGGAGCAGTACTTC.

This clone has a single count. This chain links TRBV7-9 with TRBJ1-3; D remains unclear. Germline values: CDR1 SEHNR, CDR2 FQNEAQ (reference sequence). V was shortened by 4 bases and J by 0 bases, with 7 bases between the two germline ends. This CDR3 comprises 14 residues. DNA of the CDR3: TGTGCCAGCAGCTCCTATGGCTCTGGAAACACCATATATTTT. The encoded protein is CASSSYGSGNTIYF. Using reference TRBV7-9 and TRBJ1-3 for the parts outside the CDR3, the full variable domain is DTGVSQNPRHKITKRGQNVTFRCDPISEHNRLYWYRQTLGQGPEFLTYFQNEAQLEKSRLLSDRFSAERPKGSFSTLEIQRTEQGDSAMYLCASSSYGSGNTIYFGEGSWLTVV.

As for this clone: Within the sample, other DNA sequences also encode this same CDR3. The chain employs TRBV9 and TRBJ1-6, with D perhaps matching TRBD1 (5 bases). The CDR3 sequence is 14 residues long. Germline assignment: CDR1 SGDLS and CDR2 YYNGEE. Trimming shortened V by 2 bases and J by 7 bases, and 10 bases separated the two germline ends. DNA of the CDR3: TGTGCCAGCAGCGTCAGGGTAGACAATTCACCCCTCCACTTT. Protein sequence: CASSVRVDNSPLHF. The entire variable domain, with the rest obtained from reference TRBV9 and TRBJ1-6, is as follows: DSGVTQTPKHLITATGQRVTLRCSPRSGDLSVYWYQQSLDQGLQFLIQYYNGEERAKGNILERFSAQQFPDLHSELNLSSLELGDSALYFCASSVRVDNSPLHFGNGTRLTVT.

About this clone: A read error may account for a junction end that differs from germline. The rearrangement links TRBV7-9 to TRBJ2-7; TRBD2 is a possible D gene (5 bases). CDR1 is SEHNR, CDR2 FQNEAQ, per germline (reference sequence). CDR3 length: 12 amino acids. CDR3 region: CSSSLEIRGQYF. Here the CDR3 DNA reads TGTTCCAGCAGCTTAGAGATACGGGGGCAGTACTTC.

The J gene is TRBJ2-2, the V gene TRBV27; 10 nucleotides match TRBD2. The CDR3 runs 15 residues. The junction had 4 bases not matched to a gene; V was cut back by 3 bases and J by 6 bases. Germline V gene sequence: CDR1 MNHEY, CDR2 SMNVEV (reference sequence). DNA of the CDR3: TGTGCCAGCAGTTTCGTCCTAGCGGGAGCCGGGGAGCTGTTTTTT. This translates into CASSFVLAGAGELFF.

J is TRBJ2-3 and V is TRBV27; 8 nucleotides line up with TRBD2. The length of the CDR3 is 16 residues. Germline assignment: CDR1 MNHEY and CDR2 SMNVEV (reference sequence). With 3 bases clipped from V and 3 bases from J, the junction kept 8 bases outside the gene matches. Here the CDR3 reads CASSLEAGVKTDTQYF. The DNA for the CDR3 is TGTGCCAGCAGTTTGGAAGCGGGAGTTAAAACAGATACGCAGTATTTT.

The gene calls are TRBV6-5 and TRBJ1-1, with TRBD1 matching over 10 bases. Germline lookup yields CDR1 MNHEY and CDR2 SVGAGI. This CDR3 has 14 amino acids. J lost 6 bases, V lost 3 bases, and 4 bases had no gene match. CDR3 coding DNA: TGTGCCAGCAGTTATGGGACAGGGGCCCCTGAAGCTTTCTTT. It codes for CASSYGTGAPEAFF.

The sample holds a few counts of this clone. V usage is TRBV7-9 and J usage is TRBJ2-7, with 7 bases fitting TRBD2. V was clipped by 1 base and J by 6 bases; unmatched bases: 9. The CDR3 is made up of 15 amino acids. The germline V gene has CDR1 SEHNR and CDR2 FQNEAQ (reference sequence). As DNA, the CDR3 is TGTGCCAGCAGCTTAGAAGGACTGGGAGGGCGCGAGCAGTACTTC. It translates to CASSLEGLGGREQYF.

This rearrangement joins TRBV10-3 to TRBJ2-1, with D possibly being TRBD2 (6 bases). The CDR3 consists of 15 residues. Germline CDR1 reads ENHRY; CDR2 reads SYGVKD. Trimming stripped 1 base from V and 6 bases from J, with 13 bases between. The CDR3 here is CAISEYAPGLNEQFF. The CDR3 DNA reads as TGTGCCATCAGTGAGTACGCACCGGGACTCAATGAGCAGTTCTTC.

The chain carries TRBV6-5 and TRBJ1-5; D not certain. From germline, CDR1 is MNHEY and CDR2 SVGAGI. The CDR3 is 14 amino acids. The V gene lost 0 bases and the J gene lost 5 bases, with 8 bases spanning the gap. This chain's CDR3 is CASSYSSGHQPQHF. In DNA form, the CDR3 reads TGTGCCAGCAGTTACTCGAGCGGGCATCAGCCCCAGCATTTT.

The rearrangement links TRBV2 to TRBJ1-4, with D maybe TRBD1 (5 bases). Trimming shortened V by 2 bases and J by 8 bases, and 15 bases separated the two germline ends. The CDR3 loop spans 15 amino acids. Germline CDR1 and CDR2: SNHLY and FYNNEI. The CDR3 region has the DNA TGTGCCAGCAGTGAATGGGGCAGGGTTGAGGAAAAACTGTTTTTT. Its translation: CASSEWGRVEEKLFF.

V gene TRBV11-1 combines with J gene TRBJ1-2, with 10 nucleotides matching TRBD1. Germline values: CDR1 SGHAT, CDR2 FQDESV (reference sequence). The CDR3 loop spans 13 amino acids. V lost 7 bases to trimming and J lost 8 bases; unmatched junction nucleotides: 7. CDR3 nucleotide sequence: TGTGCCAGCATCCCCTGGGACAGGGGAGGCTACACCTTC. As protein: CASIPWDRGGYTF.

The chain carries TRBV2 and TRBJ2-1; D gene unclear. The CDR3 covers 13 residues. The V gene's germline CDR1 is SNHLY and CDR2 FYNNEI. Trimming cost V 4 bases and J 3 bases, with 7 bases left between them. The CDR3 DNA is TGTGCCAGCAGTGGAGAGGACTACAATGAGCAGTTCTTC. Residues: CASSGEDYNEQFF.

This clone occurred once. In DNA form, the CDR3 reads TGCGCCAGCAGCCATATGGGGGGAGGCTCCACCGGGGAGCTGTTTTTT. This sequence encodes CASSHMGGGSTGELFF. The chain employs TRBV4-1 and TRBJ2-2; perhaps TRBD2 as D (6 bases). Germline V gives CDR1 MGHRA, CDR2 YSYEKL. The CDR3 length is 16 residues. V lost 3 bases and J 4 bases, leaving 15 bases between the germline ends.

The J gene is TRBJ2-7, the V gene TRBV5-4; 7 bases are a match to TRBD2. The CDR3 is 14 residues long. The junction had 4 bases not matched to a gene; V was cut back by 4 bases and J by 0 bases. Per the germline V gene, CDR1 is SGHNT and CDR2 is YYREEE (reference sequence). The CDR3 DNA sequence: TGTGCCAGCAGCCGGCCTAGCGGCTCCTACGAGCAGTACTTC. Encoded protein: CASSRPSGSYEQYF. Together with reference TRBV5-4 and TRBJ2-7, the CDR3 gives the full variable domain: ETGVTQSPTHLIKTRGQQVTLRCSSQSGHNTVSWYQQALGQGPQFIFQYYREEENGRGNFPPRFSGLQFPNYSSELNVNALELDDSALYLCASSRPSGSYEQYFGPGTRLTVT.

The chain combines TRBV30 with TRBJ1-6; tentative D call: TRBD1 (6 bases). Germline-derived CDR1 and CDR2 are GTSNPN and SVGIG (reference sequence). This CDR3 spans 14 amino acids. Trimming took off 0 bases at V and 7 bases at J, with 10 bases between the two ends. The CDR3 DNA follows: TGTGCCTGGAGTGTACAGGGCGGAAATTCACCCCTCCACTTT. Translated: CAWSVQGGNSPLHF.

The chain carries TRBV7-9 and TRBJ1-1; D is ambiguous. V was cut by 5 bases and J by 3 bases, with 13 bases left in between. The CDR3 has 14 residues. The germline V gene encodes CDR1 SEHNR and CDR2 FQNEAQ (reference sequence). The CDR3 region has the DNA TGTGCCAGCAGCCCTCTACGGGTGGACACTGAAGCTTTCTTT. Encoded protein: CASSPLRVDTEAFF.

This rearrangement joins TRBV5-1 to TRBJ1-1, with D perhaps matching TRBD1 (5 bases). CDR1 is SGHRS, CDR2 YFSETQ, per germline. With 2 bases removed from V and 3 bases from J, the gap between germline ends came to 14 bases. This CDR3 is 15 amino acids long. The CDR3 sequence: CASSLRGRRDTEAFF. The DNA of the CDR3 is TGCGCCAGCAGCTTAAGGGGTAGGAGAGACACTGAAGCTTTCTTT.

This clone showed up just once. The DNA of the CDR3 is TGTGCCAGCAGCTCCCCCCGGGAGGCCGGCTACGAGCAGTACTTC. Translation: CASSSPREAGYEQYF. This chain links TRBV9 with TRBJ2-7; 7 bases match TRBD2. With 4 bases clipped from V and 3 bases from J, the junction kept 10 bases outside the gene matches. The CDR3 is 15 amino acids. The germline V gene encodes CDR1 SGDLS and CDR2 YYNGEE.

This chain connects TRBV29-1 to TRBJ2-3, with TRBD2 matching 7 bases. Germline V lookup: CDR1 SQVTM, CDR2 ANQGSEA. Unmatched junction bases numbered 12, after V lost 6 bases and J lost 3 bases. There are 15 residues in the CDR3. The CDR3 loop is CSVPPLGGGTDTQYF. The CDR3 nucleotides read TGCAGCGTACCCCCCTTGGGGGGAGGGACAGATACGCAGTATTTT.

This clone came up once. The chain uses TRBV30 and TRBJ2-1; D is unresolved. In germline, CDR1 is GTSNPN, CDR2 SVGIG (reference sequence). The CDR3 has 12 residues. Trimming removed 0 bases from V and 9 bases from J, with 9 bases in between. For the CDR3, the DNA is TGTGCCTGGAGTGTAGGTACGGGTGAGCAGTTCTTC. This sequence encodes CAWSVGTGEQFF.

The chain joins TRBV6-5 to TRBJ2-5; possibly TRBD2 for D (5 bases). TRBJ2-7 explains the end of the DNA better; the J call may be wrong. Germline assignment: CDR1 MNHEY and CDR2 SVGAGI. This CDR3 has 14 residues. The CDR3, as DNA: TGTGCCAGCAGTTACTCGTTCGGGGATTCCGAGCAGTACTTC. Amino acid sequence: CASSYSFGDSEQYF.

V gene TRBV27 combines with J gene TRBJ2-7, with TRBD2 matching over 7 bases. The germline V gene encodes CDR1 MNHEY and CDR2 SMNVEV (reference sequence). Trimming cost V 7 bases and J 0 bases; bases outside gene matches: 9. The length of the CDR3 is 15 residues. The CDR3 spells CASTQTSLSSYEQYF. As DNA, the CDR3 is TGTGCCAGCACCCAGACTAGCCTCAGCTCCTACGAGCAGTACTTC.

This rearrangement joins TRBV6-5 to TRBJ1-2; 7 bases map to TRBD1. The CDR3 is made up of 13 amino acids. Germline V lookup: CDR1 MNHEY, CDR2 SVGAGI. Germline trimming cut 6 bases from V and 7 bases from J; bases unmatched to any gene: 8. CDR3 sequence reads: CASSTDRASGYTF. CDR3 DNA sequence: TGTGCCAGCAGCACAGACAGGGCTTCTGGCTACACCTTC.

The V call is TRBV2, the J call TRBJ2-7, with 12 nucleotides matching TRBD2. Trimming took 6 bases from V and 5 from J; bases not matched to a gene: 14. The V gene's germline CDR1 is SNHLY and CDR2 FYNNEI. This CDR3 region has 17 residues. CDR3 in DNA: TGTGCCAGCAGGGGGGGCACTAGCGGGAGGTTTAAGAACGAGCAGTACTTC. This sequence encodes CASRGGTSGRFKNEQYF.

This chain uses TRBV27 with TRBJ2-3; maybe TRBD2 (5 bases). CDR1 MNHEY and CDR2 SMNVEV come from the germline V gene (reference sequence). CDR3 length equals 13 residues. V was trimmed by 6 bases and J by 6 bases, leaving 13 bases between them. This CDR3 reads CASRDLGADTQYF. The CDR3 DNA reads TGTGCCAGCAGGGACTTAGGCGCGGATACGCAGTATTTT.

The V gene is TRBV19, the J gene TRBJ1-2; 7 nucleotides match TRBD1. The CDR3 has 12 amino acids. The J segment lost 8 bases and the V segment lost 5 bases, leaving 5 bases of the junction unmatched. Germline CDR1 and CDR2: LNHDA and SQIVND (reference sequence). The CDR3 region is CASSFEGAGYTF. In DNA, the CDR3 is TGTGCCAGTAGTTTCGAGGGGGCCGGCTACACCTTC.

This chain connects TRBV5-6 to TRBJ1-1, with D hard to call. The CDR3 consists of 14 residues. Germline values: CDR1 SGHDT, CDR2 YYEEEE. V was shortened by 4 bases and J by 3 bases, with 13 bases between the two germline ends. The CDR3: CASSPFGRHTEAFF. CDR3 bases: TGTGCCAGCAGCCCCTTCGGCAGGCACACTGAAGCTTTCTTT.

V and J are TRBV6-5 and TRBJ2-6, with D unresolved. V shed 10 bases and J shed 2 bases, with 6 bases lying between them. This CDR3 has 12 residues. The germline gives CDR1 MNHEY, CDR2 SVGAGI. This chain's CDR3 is CATRAGANVLTF. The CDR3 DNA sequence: TGTGCCACCCGGGCTGGGGCCAACGTCCTGACTTTC.